This entry lists 17 T cell receptor beta chains sequenced from one sample in a study of cytomegalovirus exposure and HLA in healthy donors. Use of 60 Vbeta and 13 Jbeta primers characterized the PCR. The repertoire was sequenced with immunoSEQ multiplex PCR; TCRdb's copy has only in-frame clones and lacks some. In the table there are around 110,000 clones, about 70% of which are singletons. The sample consisted of PBMCs. The receptors were sampled from a woman in her twenties or thirties in good health and CMV-seronegative.

CDR3 DNA: TGTGCCTGGGGGCTCATGAACACTGAAGCTTTCTTT. Translation gives CAWGLMNTEAFF. The chain links TRBV30 to TRBJ1-1; D remains ambiguous. V was trimmed by 5 bases and J by 0 bases, leaving 7 bases between them. CDR1 and CDR2 (germline): GTSNPN, SVGIG (reference sequence). The CDR3 spans 12 residues.

This clone was picked up one time. The chain uses TRBV27 and TRBJ2-1, with 9 bases aligning to TRBD2. The CDR3 contains 12 residues. V shed 6 bases and J 10 bases; nucleotides not matched to a gene: 4. Germline-derived CDR1 and CDR2 are MNHEY and SMNVEV (reference sequence). This chain's CDR3 is CASRRAGGEQFF. For the CDR3, the DNA is TGTGCCAGCAGGAGAGCGGGGGGCGAGCAGTTCTTC.

V usage is TRBV30 and J usage is TRBJ2-1, with D unresolved. The CDR3 covers 12 residues. Trimming stripped 4 bases from V and 9 bases from J, with 13 bases between. Germline CDR1 GTSNPN, CDR2 SVGIG (reference sequence). The CDR3 protein is CAWKGTGSEQFF. CDR3 nucleotides: TGTGCCTGGAAAGGAACGGGTAGTGAGCAGTTCTTC.

The chain couples TRBV4-3 to TRBJ1-2; D is unclear. Germline assignment: CDR1 LGHNA and CDR2 YSLEER. This CDR3 is 15 amino acids long. V gave up 4 bases and J gave up 2 bases, with 14 bases separating them. For the CDR3, the DNA is TGCGCCAGCAGCCCCTCCGGAAGCGGGAACTATGGCTACACCTTC. As protein: CASSPSGSGNYGYTF.

The chain links TRBV6-1 to TRBJ1-1, with D possibly being TRBD1 (5 bases). Trimming removed 3 bases from V and 4 bases from J, with 12 bases in between. CDR1 MNHNS and CDR2 SASEGT come from the germline V gene. The CDR3 totals 14 residues. Written as DNA, the CDR3 is TGTGCCAGCAGTGAGTGGCAGGGCGCCACTGAAGCTTTCTTT. Translated, it gives CASSEWQGATEAFF.

This clone turned up a few times. The chain employs TRBV5-6 and TRBJ2-5, with 9 nucleotides matching TRBD1. The V segment lost 0 bases and the J segment 7 bases; nucleotides outside the gene matches: 10. The CDR3 contains 16 residues. Germline-derived CDR1 and CDR2 are SGHDT and YYEEEE. The CDR3 is CASSLDFGDRVVTQYF. CDR3 coding DNA: TGTGCCAGCAGCTTGGATTTCGGGGACAGGGTTGTGACCCAGTACTTC.

The chain combines TRBV5-4 with TRBJ1-1, with D possibly matching TRBD1 (5 bases). The V and J ends lost 0 bases and 2 bases respectively, with 8 bases between them. The CDR3 has 14 amino acids. Germline loops: CDR1 SGHNT, CDR2 YYREEE (reference sequence). The CDR3 reads CASSLAGTNTEAFF. The DNA for the CDR3 is TGTGCCAGCAGCTTGGCGGGGACTAACACTGAAGCTTTCTTT.

The CDR3 nucleotides are TGTGCCACAGGACAGGGGAATTCACCCCTCCACTTT. This gives the protein CATGQGNSPLHF. V and J are TRBV19 and TRBJ1-6; TRBD1 matches at 9 bases. The CDR3 has 12 residues. With 10 bases clipped from V and 7 bases from J, the junction kept 2 bases outside the gene matches. Germline V gene data show CDR1 as LNHDA and CDR2 as SQIVND (reference sequence).

The chain uses TRBV7-7 and TRBJ2-7; maybe TRBD2 (5 bases). Trimming stripped 5 bases from V and 1 base from J, with 24 bases between. The CDR3 extends over 18 amino acids. The germline V gene encodes CDR1 SSHAT and CDR2 FNYEAQ (reference sequence). The CDR3 protein is CASSPLSPRAEGSYEQYF. CDR3 DNA: TGTGCCAGCAGCCCCCTTTCCCCCCGGGCAGAGGGTTCCTACGAGCAGTACTTC.

The chain couples TRBV18 to TRBJ1-4; possibly TRBD1 for D (5 bases). The germline V gene encodes CDR1 KGHSH and CDR2 LQKENI. V gave up 6 bases and J gave up 7 bases, with 18 bases separating them. CDR3 length: 15 amino acids. The CDR3 reads CASSLGQGGPEKLFF. CDR3 bases: TGTGCCAGCTCCCTAGGGCAGGGAGGTCCTGAAAAACTGTTTTTT. The whole variable domain, filled in from reference TRBV18 and TRBJ1-4, reads NAGVMQNPRHLVRRRGQEARLRCSPMKGHSHVYWYRQLPEEGLKFMVYLQKENIIDESGMPKERFSAEFPKEGPSILRIQQVVRGDSAAYFCASSLGQGGPEKLFFGSGTQLSVL.

The chain links TRBV6-6 to TRBJ1-4; D might be TRBD1 (6 bases). This CDR3 contains 14 residues. The V gene's germline CDR1 is MNHNY and CDR2 SVGAGI (reference sequence). Trimming left V 4 bases short and J 7 bases short, with 13 bases between. In DNA, the CDR3 is TGTGCCAGCAGTTCAGGGGAGGGTGTTGAAAAACTGTTTTTT. This sequence encodes CASSSGEGVEKLFF.

This sequence joins TRBV7-9 and TRBJ1-6; D call uncertain. The CDR3 consists of 12 residues. The ends were cut back, 7 bases at V and 7 bases at J, with 8 bases in the middle. Germline CDR1 SEHNR, CDR2 FQNEAQ (reference sequence). The CDR3 nucleotides are TGTGCCAGCACAGGAGGGAATTCACCCCTCCACTTT. Its protein product is CASTGGNSPLHF.

The chain carries TRBV9 and TRBJ1-5, with D unresolved. V lost 0 bases and J 6 bases, leaving 10 bases between the germline ends. CDR3 size: 14 residues. From germline, CDR1 is SGDLS and CDR2 YYNGEE. The CDR3 protein is CASSVGGEGQPQHF. CDR3 nucleotides: TGTGCCAGCAGCGTAGGAGGCGAGGGTCAGCCCCAGCATTTT.

The V gene is TRBV6-1, the J gene TRBJ2-7, with TRBD1 as a possible D gene (5 bases). Trimming removed 6 bases at V and 4 bases at J, with 13 bases between. The CDR3 is 13 amino acids. CDR1 and CDR2 from the germline V gene are MNHNS and SASEGT. The CDR3 loop is CASSNKQGYEQYF. The CDR3 region has the DNA TGTGCCAGCAGCAACAAGCAGGGTTACGAGCAGTACTTC.

This chain joins TRBV5-1 and TRBJ2-7; 9 bases are a match to TRBD2. Germline V gene lookup returns CDR1 SGHRS and CDR2 YFSETQ. The J segment lost 7 bases and the V segment lost 2 bases, leaving 7 bases of the junction unmatched. This CDR3 is 14 amino acids long. Here the CDR3 DNA reads TGCGCCAGCAGCTTCAGGACTAGCGCGAGGGAGCAGTACTTC. This translates into CASSFRTSAREQYF.

The chain couples TRBV27 to TRBJ1-1; D is unclear. V gave up 6 bases and J gave up 4 bases, with 15 bases separating them. The germline V gene encodes CDR1 MNHEY and CDR2 SMNVEV (reference sequence). The CDR3 is made up of 14 amino acids. CDR3 protein: CASSPIRGFTEAFF. As DNA, the CDR3 is TGTGCCAGCAGCCCCATACGAGGGTTCACTGAAGCTTTCTTT.

The chain combines TRBV6-1 with TRBJ2-6; the D gene is possibly TRBD2 (5 bases). V lost 0 bases to trimming and J lost 1 base, with 13 bases between them. From germline, CDR1 is MNHNS and CDR2 SASEGT. This CDR3 is 18 amino acids long. The CDR3 loop reads CASSEAPGLESGANVLTF. CDR3 bases: TGTGCCAGCAGTGAAGCCCCGGGGTTGGAGTCTGGGGCCAACGTCCTGACTTTC.